The T cell receptor beta chain under discussion was sequenced for a study of CD8 T cells in ankylosing spondylitis. This clonotype has a handful of counts. Its antigen is still unknown. Findings of the study overall: Made up of several highly homologous variants, a TCR beta motif appeared characteristic of ankylosing spondylitis blood. Enrichment of disease-linked clones was reportedly significant in matched ankylosing spondylitis synovial fluid.

Germline V CDR1 and CDR2: SGHTA, FQGNSA. The CDR3 has 14 residues. Trimming cost V 3 bases and J 5 bases, with 11 bases left between them. Generation of TCR beta libraries employed quantitative 5'-RACE incorporating molecular barcodes. Via MiXCR, TCRdb re-called the 5' RACE reads, giving one row per CDR3 protein. This sample yields about 800,000 distinct CDR3 sequences, of which about 11% are seen a single time; 0.51% belongs to the top ten. The gene calls are TRBV7-2 and TRBJ2-1; a possible D gene is TRBD1 (6 bases). The TCR sequence derives from a male donor with ankylosing spondylitis. Sequenced sample: blood, either unsorted or a sorted T cell fraction (not recorded which). CDR3 DNA sequence: TGTGCCAGCAGCTTCGGGACATGGAACAATGAGCAGTTCTTC. The encoded protein is CASSFGTWNNEQFF.